This T cell receptor (beta chain) was retrieved from a study of beta chain features in type 1 diabetes. Study-level points and caveats: A moderate, significant TCRB CDR3 shortening appeared in type 1 diabetes across four CD4+ subsets.

As every portion of the isolated RNA was reverse transcribed, the sequencing read expressed TCRB transcripts. Profiling relied on immunoSEQ multiplex PCR, and the TCRdb table lists in-frame clones only, not all of them. This sample has hundreds of thousands of clones, with about an eighth found just once. The V gene's germline CDR1 is SQVTM and CDR2 ANQGSEA. Trimming left V 1 base short and J 4 bases short, with 16 bases between. The CDR3 is made up of 15 amino acids. This clone was seen a few times. The antigen remains undetermined. The receptor was isolated from a man between 18 and 29 years old with type 1 diabetes. V and J are TRBV29-1 and TRBJ1-1; weak D call: TRBD1 (6 bases). Sequenced input: naive CD4+ T cells from blood. The DNA of the CDR3 is TGCAGCGTTGAAGTCACACAGGGAGGTGGCACTGAAGCTTTCTTT. Protein: CSVEVTQGGGTEAFF.